This TCR beta chain was retrieved from a study of blood T cell repertoires in COVID-19. Background on the study: Some COVID-19 samples were acute and others convalescent; all came from the United States, Italy and Spain. Sources were T cells, B-cell-depleted T cells, or PBMCs; the material itself was cDNA or gDNA.

As originally analysed: By means of reference gene primer amplification, nucleated cell counts were estimated. The table came from immunoSEQ multiplex PCR; TCRdb's copy has only in-frame clones and leaves some out. V, J and clone size were drawn from that table, and D and trimming were deduced from the DNA. The sample shows more than 45,000 clones, 70% to 90% of them seen only once. J lost 8 bases, V lost 4 bases, and 21 bases had no gene match. From germline, CDR1 is SGHDT and CDR2 YYEEEE. This CDR3 region has 19 residues. The sample comprised peripheral blood. The V and J genes are TRBV5-6 and TRBJ2-3; 11 bases line up with TRBD2. This sequence originates from a human donor in a cohort sampled during active COVID-19. CDR3 amino acids: CASSLLGTSGGGGASTQYF. CDR3 DNA: TGTGCCAGCAGCCTCCTGGGTACTAGCGGGGGAGGGGGAGCTAGTACGCAGTATTTT.